This TCR beta chain was recovered during a study of T cell responses to AZD1222 COVID-19 vaccine. Turning to the study itself: Investigators merged groups given second doses at roughly 4 or roughly 12 weeks.

Sequencing used immunoSEQ multiplex PCR; TCRdb keeps in-frame clones, though not all of them. The sample records some 83,000 clones, about 90% being singletons. Looked up from germline, CDR1 is MNHEY and CDR2 is SMNVEV (reference sequence). Germline trimming cut 5 bases from V and 0 bases from J; bases unmatched to any gene: 7. CDR3 length: 16 amino acids. The clonotype originates from an adult in good health. This chain joins TRBV27 and TRBJ2-1; 7 nucleotides align to TRBD1. The source was peripheral blood, collected on day 0 of AZD1222 vaccination. Here the CDR3 reads CASSAPGQSSYNEQFF. The CDR3 DNA reads TGTGCCAGCAGTGCCCCGGGACAGAGCTCCTACAATGAGCAGTTCTTC.